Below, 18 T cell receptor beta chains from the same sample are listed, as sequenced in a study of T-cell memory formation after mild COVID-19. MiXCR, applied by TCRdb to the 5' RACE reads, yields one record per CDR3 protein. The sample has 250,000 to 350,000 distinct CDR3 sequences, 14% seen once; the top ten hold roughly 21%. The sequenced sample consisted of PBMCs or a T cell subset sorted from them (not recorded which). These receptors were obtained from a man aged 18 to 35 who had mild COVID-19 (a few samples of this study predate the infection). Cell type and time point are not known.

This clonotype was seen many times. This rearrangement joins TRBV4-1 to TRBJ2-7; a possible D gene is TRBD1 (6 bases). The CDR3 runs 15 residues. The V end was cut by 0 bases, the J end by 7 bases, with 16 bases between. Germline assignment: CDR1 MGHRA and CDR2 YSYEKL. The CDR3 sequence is CASSQEGGRGGEQYV. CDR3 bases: TGCGCCAGCAGCCAAGAGGGTGGCAGGGGTGGTGAGCAGTACGTC.

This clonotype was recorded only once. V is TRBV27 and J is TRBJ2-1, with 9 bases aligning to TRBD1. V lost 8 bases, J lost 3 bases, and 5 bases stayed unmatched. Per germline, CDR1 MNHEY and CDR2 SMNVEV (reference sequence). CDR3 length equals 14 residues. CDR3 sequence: CASGGQGYYNEQFF. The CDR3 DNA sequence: TGTGCCAGCGGGGGACAGGGATACTACAATGAGCAGTTCTTC.

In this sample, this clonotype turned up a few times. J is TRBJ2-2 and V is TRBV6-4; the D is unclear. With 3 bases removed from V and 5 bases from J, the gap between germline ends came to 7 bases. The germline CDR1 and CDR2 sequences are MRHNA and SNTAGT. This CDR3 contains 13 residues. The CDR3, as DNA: TGTGCCAGCAGTGAGGACGCAACCGGGGAGCTGTTTTTT. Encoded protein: CASSEDATGELFF.

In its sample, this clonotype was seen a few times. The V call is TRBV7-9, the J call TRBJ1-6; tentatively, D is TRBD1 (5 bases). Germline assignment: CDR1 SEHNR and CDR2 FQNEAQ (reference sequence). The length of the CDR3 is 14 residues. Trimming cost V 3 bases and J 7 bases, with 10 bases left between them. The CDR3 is CASSFAGYNSPLHF. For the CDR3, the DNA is TGTGCCAGCAGCTTTGCAGGGTACAATTCACCCCTCCACTTT.

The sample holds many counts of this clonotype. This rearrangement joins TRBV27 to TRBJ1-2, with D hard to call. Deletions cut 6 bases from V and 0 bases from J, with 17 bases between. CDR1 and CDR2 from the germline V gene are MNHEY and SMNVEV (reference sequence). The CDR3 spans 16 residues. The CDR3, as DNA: TGTGCCAGCAGGGGATTGTGGGGAGAGCCTAACTATGGCTACACCTTC. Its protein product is CASRGLWGEPNYGYTF.

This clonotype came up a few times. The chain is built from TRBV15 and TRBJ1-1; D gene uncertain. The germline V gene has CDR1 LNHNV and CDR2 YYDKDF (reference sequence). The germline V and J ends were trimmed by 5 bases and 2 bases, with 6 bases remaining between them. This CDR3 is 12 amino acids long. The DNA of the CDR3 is TGTGCCACCAGCGGATCAAACACTGAAGCTTTCTTT. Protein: CATSGSNTEAFF.

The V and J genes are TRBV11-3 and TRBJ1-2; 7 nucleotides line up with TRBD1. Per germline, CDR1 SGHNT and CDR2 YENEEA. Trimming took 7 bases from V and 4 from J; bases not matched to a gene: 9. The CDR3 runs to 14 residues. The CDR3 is CASTRMGQIYGYTF. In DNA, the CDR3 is TGTGCCAGCACCCGAATGGGACAGATCTATGGCTACACCTTC.

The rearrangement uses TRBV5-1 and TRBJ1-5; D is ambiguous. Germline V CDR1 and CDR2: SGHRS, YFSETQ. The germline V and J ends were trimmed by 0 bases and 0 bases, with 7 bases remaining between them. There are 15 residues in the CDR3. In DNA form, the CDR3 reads TGCGCCAGCAGCTTGGTCGGGGATAGCAATCAGCCCCAGCATTTT. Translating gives CASSLVGDSNQPQHF.

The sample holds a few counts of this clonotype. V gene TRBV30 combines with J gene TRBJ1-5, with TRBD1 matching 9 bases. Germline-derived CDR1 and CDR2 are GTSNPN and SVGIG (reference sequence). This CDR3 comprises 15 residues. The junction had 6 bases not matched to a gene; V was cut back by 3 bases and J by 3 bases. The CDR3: CAWRRTGALNQPQHF. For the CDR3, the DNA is TGTGCCTGGAGAAGGACAGGGGCTCTCAATCAGCCCCAGCATTTT.

The CDR3 here is CASSLVQGIMGTEAFF. CDR3 nucleotides: TGCGCCAGCAGCTTGGTTCAGGGAATCATGGGGACTGAAGCTTTCTTT. The chain carries TRBV5-1 and TRBJ1-1, with D possibly TRBD1 on 5 matching bases. Trimming cost V 0 bases and J 5 bases, with 17 bases left between them. This CDR3 is 16 amino acids long. The germline V gene encodes CDR1 SGHRS and CDR2 YFSETQ.

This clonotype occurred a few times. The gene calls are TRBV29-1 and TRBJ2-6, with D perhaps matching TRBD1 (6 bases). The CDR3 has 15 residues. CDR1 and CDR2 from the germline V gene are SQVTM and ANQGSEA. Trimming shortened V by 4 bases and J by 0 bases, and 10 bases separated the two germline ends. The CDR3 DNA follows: TGCAGCGTTGTGACAGGCTCCTCTGGGGCCAACGTCCTGACTTTC. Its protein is CSVVTGSSGANVLTF.

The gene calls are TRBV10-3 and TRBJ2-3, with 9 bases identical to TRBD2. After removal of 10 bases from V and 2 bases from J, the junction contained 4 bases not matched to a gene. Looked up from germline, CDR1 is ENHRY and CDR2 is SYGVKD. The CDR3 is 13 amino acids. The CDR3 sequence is CATLAGHTDTQYF. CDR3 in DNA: TGTGCCACGCTAGCGGGACACACAGATACGCAGTATTTT.

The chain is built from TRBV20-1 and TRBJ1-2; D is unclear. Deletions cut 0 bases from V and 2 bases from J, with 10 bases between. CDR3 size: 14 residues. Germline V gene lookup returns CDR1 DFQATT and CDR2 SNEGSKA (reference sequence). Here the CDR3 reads CSARDPVGNYGYTF. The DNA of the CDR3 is TGCAGTGCTAGAGATCCGGTAGGGAACTATGGCTACACCTTC.

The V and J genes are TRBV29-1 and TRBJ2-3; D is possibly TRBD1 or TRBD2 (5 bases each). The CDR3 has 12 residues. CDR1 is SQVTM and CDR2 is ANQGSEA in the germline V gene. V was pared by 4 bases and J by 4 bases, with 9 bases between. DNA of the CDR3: TGCAGCGTTGCTAGGGGACCAGATACGCAGTATTTT. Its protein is CSVARGPDTQYF.

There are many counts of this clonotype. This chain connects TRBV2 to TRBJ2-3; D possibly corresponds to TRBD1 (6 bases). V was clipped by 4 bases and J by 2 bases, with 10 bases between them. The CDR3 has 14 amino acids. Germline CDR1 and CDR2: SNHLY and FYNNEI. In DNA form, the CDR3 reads TGTGCCAGCAGTGCTAGGACAGTCACAGATACGCAGTATTTT. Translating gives CASSARTVTDTQYF.

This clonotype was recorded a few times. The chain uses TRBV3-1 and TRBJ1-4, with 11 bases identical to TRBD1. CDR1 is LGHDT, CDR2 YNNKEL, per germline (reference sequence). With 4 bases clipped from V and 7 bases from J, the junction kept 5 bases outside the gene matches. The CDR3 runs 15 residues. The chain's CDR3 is CASSLGQGDGEKLFF. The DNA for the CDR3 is TGTGCCAGCAGCCTGGGACAGGGGGATGGTGAAAAACTGTTTTTT.

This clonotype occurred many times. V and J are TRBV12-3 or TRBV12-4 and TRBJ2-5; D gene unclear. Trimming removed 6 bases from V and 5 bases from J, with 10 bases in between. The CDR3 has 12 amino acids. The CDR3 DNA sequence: TGTGCCAGCAGCTTTGTACGGGAGACCCAGTACTTC. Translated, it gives CASSFVRETQYF.

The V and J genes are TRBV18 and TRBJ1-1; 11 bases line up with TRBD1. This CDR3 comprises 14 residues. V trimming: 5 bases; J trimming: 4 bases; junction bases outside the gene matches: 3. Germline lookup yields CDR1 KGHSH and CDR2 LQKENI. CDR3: CASSGQGATTEAFF. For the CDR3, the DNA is TGTGCCAGCTCAGGACAGGGGGCGACCACTGAAGCTTTCTTT.